This TCR beta chain was captured by sequencing in a study of blood T cell repertoires in COVID-19. Study-level background: The samples span acute and convalescent COVID-19 from the United States, Italy and Spain.

Trimming removed 4 bases at V and 4 bases at J, with 11 bases between. The CDR3 has 14 residues. The germline V gene encodes CDR1 SGHTA and CDR2 FQGNSA. The assay was immunoSEQ multiplex PCR, and TCRdb's table has in-frame clones only and misses some. This repertoire shows about 170,000 clones, approximately 84% found once; its top ten account for roughly 8%. The chain joins TRBV7-2 to TRBJ1-3; D perhaps matches TRBD1 (5 bases). Specimen: peripheral blood. This receptor was identified in a man aged 35 to 55 who had recovered from COVID-19. CDR3 in DNA: TGTGCCAGCAGCTCAGGGTTTTCCGGAAACACCATATATTTT. Translated, it gives CASSSGFSGNTIYF. The full variable domain, rest sourced from reference TRBV7-2 and TRBJ1-3, is GAGVSQSPSNKVTEKGKDVELRCDPISGHTALYWYRQSLGQGLEFLIYFQGNSAPDKSGLPSDRFSAERTGGSVSTLTIQRTQQEDSAVYLCASSSGFSGNTIYFGEGSWLTVV.